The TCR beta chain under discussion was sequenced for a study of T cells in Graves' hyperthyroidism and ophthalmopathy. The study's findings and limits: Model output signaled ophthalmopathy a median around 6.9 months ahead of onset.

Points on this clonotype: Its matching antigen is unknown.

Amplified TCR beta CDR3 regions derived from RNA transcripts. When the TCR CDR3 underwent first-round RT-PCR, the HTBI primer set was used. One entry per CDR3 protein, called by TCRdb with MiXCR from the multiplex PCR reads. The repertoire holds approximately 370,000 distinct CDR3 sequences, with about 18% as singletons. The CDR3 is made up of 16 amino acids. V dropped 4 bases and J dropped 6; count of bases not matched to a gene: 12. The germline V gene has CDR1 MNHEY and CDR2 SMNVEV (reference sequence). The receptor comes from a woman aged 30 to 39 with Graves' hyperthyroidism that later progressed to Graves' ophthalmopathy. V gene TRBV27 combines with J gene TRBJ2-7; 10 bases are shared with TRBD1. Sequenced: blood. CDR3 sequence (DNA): TGTGCCAGCAGTTCACCCGCCGGGACAGGGGCTTCCGAGCAGTACTTC. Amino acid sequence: CASSSPAGTGASEQYF.